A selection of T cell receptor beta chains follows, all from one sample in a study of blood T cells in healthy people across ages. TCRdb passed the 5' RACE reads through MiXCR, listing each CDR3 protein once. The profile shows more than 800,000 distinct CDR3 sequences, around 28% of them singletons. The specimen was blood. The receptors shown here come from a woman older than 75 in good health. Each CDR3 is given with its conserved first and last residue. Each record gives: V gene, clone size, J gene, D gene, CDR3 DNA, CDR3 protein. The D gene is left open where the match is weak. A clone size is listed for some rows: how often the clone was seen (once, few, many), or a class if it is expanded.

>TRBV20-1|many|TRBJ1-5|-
TGCAGTGCTATGGGGGGCTATAGCAATCAGCCCCAGCATTTT
CSAMGGYSNQPQHF
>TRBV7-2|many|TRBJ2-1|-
TGTGCCAGCAGCTTAGAACACTCAGGGGAGTTCTTC
CASSLEHSGEFF
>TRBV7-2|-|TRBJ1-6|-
TGTGCCAGCAGCTTGTTTATCCAGGATCTACTCCACTTT
CASSLFIQDLLHF
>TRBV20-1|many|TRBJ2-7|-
TGCAGTGCTAGCCGGGACTCACCATACGAGCAGTACTTC
CSASRDSPYEQYF
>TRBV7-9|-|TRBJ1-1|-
TGTGCCAGCAGCTTGGGAGGGGCCCGGGGTGGGTATGAAGCTTTCTTT
CASSLGGARGGYEAFF
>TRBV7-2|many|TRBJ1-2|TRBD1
TGTGCCAGCAGCTTAGCGCGAGACAGGGGATATGGCTACACCTTC
CASSLARDRGYGYTF
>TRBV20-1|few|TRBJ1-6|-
TGCAGTGCTGCGGACAGAGGGCGGTTGTCCCTCCACTTT
CSAADRGRLSLHF
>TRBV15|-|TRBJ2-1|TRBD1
TGTGCCACCAGCAGACCCCAACCGGGACAGGCCTACAATGAGCAGTTCTTC
CATSRPQPGQAYNEQFF
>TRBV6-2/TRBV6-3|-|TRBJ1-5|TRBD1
TGTGCCAGCAGTCGGGACAGGGTCAAACCCCAGCATTTT
CASSRDRVKPQHF
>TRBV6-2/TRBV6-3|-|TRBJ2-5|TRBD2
TGTGCCAGCAGTTACGGTGGACTAGCGGGGGTTACCCAAGAGACCCAGTACTTC
CASSYGGLAGVTQETQYF
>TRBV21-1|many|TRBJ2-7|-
TGTGCCAGCACCCTGTTGGGGGGCGCGCCCTACGAGCAGTACTTC
CASTLLGGAPYEQYF
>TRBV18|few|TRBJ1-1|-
TGTGCCAGCTCACCAACGGTCGGGGGGGGACCTGAAGCTTTCTTT
CASSPTVGGGPEAFF
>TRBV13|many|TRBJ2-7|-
TGTGCCAGCAGCTTAGTTCGAGGGGGGAAGTACGAGCAGTACTTC
CASSLVRGGKYEQYF
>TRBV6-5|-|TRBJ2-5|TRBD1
TGTGCCAGCAGTTACACCACCCCCCGACAGGGGCAAGAGACCCAGTACTTC
CASSYTTPRQGQETQYF
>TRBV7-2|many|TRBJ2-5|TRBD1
TGTGCCAGCAGCTTGACAGGGCCACAAGAGACCCAGTACTTC
CASSLTGPQETQYF
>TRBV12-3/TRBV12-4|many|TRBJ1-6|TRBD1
TGTGCCAGTAGGGACAGCCGTAATTCACCCCTCCACTTT
CASRDSRNSPLHF
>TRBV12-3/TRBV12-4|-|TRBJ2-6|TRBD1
TGTGCCAGCAGTTTGACAGGGAGTTCTGGGGCCAACGTCCGGACTTTC
CASSLTGSSGANVRTF
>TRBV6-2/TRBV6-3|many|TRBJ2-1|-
TGTGCCAGCAGTTACCATGACAGCTCCTACAATGAGCAGTTCTTC
CASSYHDSSYNEQFF
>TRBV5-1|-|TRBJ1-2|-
TGCGCCAGCCACATCGGGGGTTTAACCTATGGCTACACCTTC
CASHIGGLTYGYTF
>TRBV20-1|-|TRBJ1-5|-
TGCAGTGCCCAACGCCGGGGGTTGAGCAATCAGCCCCAGCATTTT
CSAQRRGLSNQPQHF
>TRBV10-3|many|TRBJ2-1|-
TGTGCCATATCTGAGGGGAGGAATGAGCAGTTCTTC
CAISEGRNEQFF
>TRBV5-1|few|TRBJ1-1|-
TGCGCCAGCAGCTCCAGGTCGCAGGGAAACACTGAAGCTTTCTTT
CASSSRSQGNTEAFF
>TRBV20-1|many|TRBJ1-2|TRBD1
TGCAGTGCTTCCTCTGAAGCAGGGGGAGGCTATGGCTACACCTTC
CSASSEAGGGYGYTF
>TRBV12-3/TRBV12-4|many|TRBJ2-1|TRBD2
TGTGCCAGCAGTCCGGGGGGGCCCTCCTACAATGAGCAGTTCTTC
CASSPGGPSYNEQFF
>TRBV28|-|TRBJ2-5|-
TGTGCCAGCAGTTTACCGGGCTCAACGACGGGGACCCAGTACTTC
CASSLPGSTTGTQYF
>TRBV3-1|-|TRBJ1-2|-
TGTGCCAGCAGCCAAGACTGGCGGGGACGGGGCTACACCTTC
CASSQDWRGRGYTF
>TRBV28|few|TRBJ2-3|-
TGTGCCAGCAGTCCCGTGGGGCTCGGGGGGCCTAGCACAGATACGCAGTATTTT
CASSPVGLGGPSTDTQYF
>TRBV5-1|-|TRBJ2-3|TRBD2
TGCGCCAGCAGCTTATACGGGAGGGATGCAGATACGCAGTATTTT
CASSLYGRDADTQYF
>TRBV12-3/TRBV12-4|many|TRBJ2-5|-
TGTGCCAGCAGTTCCAGGGTTCTCTTAGGGGAGACCCAGTACTTC
CASSSRVLLGETQYF
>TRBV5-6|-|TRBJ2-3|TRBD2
TGTGCCTGCAGCCCTGTCGGACTAGCGGGGGGGATCTCTAGCACAGGTACGCAGTATTTT
CACSPVGLAGGISSTGTQYF
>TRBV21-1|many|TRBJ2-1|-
TGTGCCAGCATCGCTTTAGCGGGGGGGCCCGGTGAGCAGTTCTTC
CASIALAGGPGEQFF
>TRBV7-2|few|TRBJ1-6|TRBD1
TGTGCCAGCAGCTTAGCGCTTGGCGGGACAGAATCCTCCTATAATTCACCCCTCCACTTT
CASSLALGGTESSYNSPLHF
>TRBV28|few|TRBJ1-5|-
TGTGCCAGCACCGAAGGCGGGGGGGGCGGGCCCCAGCATTTT
CASTEGGGGGPQHF
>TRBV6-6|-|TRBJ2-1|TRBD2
TGTGCCAGCAGTGGCGGGACTAGCGGGAATGAGCAGTTCTTC
CASSGGTSGNEQFF
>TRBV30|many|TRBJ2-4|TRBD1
TGTGCCTGGAGTGTAGGGGGACAGTCGAACATTCAGTACTTC
CAWSVGGQSNIQYF